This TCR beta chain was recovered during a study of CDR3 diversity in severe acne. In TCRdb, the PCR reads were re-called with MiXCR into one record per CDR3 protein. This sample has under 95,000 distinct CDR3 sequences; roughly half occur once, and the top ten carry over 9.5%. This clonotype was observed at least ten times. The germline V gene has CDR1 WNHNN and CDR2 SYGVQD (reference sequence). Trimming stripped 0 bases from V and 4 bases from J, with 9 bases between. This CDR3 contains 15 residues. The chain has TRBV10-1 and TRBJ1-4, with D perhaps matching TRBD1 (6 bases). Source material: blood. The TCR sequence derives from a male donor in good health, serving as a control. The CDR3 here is CASSESGTNNEKLFF. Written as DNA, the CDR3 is TGCGCCAGCAGTGAGTCGGGGACAAATAATGAAAAACTGTTTTTT.